Only a few counts were recorded for the clone carrying this T cell receptor (beta chain). The data were taken from a study of tumour-infiltrating T cells in Burkitt lymphoma. Germline V gene sequence: CDR1 SGHVS, CDR2 FQNEAQ. The V segment lost 1 base and the J segment 8 bases; nucleotides outside the gene matches: 8. This CDR3 spans 14 amino acids. Produced via immunoSEQ multiplex PCR; TCRdb's table is partial and in-frame only. The sample gives about 46,000 clones, around 30% of which show up once; 2.9% is in the top ten. This chain connects TRBV7-8 to TRBJ2-7; TRBD2 aligns across 7 bases. Specimen: tumor tissue. The sequence was collected from a human donor with Burkitt lymphoma. In nucleotides, the CDR3 is TGTGCCAGCAGCTTAGTAAGGGAAAGCGGGAAGCAGTACTTC. The encoded protein is CASSLVRESGKQYF.